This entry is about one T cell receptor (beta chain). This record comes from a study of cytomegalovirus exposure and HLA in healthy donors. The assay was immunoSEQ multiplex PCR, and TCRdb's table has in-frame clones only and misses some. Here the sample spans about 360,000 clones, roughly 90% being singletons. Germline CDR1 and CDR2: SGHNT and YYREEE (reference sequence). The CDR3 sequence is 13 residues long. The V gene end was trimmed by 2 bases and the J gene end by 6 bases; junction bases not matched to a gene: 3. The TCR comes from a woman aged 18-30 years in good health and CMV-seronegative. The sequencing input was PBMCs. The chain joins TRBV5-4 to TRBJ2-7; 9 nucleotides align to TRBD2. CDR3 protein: CASSFRTSAEQYF. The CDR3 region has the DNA TGTGCCAGCAGCTTCAGGACTAGCGCCGAGCAGTACTTC.